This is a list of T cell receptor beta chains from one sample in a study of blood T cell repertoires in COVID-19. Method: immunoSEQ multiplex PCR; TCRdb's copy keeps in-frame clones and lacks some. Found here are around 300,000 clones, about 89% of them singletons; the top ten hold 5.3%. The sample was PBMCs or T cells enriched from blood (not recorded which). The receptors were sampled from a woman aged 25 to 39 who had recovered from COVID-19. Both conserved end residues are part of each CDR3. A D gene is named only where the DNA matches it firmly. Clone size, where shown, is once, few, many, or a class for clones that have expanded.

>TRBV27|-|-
CASSFGLGGTQYF
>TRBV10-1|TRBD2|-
CASTKTSGGEDTQYF
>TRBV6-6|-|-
CASSSPRGEDQPQHF
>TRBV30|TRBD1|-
CAWLTGVRHTEAFF
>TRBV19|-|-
CASSLWAQGNTGELFF
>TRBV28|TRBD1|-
CASSSRGQIETQYF
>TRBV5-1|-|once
CASSLGPGEKLFF
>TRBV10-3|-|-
CAISPQMNTEAFF
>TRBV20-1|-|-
CSASGPRDNEQFF
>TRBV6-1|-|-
CASSETGYEKLFF
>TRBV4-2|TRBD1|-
CASSLTGERADQPQHF
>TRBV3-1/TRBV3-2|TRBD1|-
CASSQDDRACTF
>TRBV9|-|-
CASTSGKGNTEAFF
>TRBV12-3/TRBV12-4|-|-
CASSLSGGTEAFF
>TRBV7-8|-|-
CASSFGVMNTEAFF
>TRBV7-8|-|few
CASSPLRTFSNQPQHF
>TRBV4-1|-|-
CASSRGAAYTEAFF
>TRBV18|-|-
CASSPPVRETQYF
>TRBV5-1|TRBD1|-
CASSPQGDQPQHF
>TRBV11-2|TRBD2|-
CASSLDRSLAGSTDTQYF
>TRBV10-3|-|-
CAISDGGHPGEQYF
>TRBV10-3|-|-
CAISESMGLGGAHSPLHF
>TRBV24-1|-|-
CATSARSPLHF
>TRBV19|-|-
CASSTYLLATNQPQHF